These T cell receptor beta chains were read from a single sample in a study of blood T cells in healthy people across ages. TCRdb processed the 5' RACE reads anew with MiXCR; each CDR3 protein has one entry. The sample holds some 640,000 distinct CDR3 sequences, about 30% seen once. The sample was blood. Receptors were obtained from a woman aged 80 or over in good health. Both conserved end residues are trimmed from each CDR3.

j_call: TRBJ1-4
v_call: TRBV5-1
cdr3_aa: ASSPGVAARDEKLF

j_call: TRBJ1-1
v_call: TRBV29-1
cdr3_aa: SVEARGDTEAF

j_call: TRBJ2-2
v_call: TRBV6-5
cdr3_aa: ASSRWTSVAPGELF

j_call: TRBJ1-2
v_call: TRBV6-2/TRBV6-3
cdr3_aa: ASSAGSLNYGYT

j_call: TRBJ2-2
v_call: TRBV5-1
cdr3_aa: ASSPWTGGTANTGELF

j_call: TRBJ2-7
v_call: TRBV7-7
cdr3_aa: ASSPGQGHYEQY

j_call: TRBJ2-2
v_call: TRBV30
cdr3_aa: AWRQGTRTGELF

j_call: TRBJ1-1
v_call: TRBV20-1
cdr3_aa: SARDHLEAF

j_call: TRBJ2-3
v_call: TRBV30
cdr3_aa: ARSRGDTQY

j_call: TRBJ2-1
v_call: TRBV27
cdr3_aa: ASRIAGRSNEQF

j_call: TRBJ2-3
v_call: TRBV20-1
cdr3_aa: SALPTAVIADTQY

j_call: TRBJ2-7
v_call: TRBV19
cdr3_aa: ASSTGQRYEQY

j_call: TRBJ2-7
v_call: TRBV12-3/TRBV12-4
cdr3_aa: ASSLGQATSYEQY

j_call: TRBJ2-3
v_call: TRBV6-5
cdr3_aa: ASSYSSAGAHTDTQY

j_call: TRBJ2-5
v_call: TRBV7-8
cdr3_aa: ASSLGTSGVGETQY

j_call: TRBJ2-1
v_call: TRBV18
cdr3_aa: ASSHGQGGNEQF

j_call: TRBJ2-3
v_call: TRBV19
cdr3_aa: ASRNLRGSTDTQY

j_call: TRBJ2-1
v_call: TRBV20-1
cdr3_aa: SARLDRVVGGSYNEQF

j_call: TRBJ2-7
v_call: TRBV5-6
cdr3_aa: ASKDWARDEQY

j_call: TRBJ2-1
v_call: TRBV12-5
cdr3_aa: ASGQVISGGNYNEQF

j_call: TRBJ1-2
v_call: TRBV12-3/TRBV12-4
cdr3_aa: ASRGQGAGGYT

j_call: TRBJ1-1
v_call: TRBV29-1
cdr3_aa: SVEPGAEAF

j_call: TRBJ2-5
v_call: TRBV6-2/TRBV6-3
cdr3_aa: ASIHHRKTETQY

j_call: TRBJ2-3
v_call: TRBV7-2
cdr3_aa: ASSYRRGDTQY

j_call: TRBJ1-1
v_call: TRBV5-1
cdr3_aa: ASSRRDDRAGTEAF

j_call: TRBJ2-7
v_call: TRBV20-1
cdr3_aa: SATGQGREQY

j_call: TRBJ1-2
v_call: TRBV28
cdr3_aa: ASSGNRDRTPSNYGYT

j_call: TRBJ2-3
v_call: TRBV6-2/TRBV6-3
cdr3_aa: ASSAPVSTGTQY

j_call: TRBJ1-4
v_call: TRBV28
cdr3_aa: ASSYLQGGEKLF

j_call: TRBJ2-3
v_call: TRBV20-1
cdr3_aa: SARVQDTQY

j_call: TRBJ2-7
v_call: TRBV6-1
cdr3_aa: ASILSLTDYEQY

j_call: TRBJ2-7
v_call: TRBV28
cdr3_aa: ASSCRDRGPCYEQY

j_call: TRBJ1-2
v_call: TRBV7-2
cdr3_aa: ASSLGGAGRNYGYT

j_call: TRBJ1-2
v_call: TRBV10-3
cdr3_aa: VSSDGQNYGYT

j_call: TRBJ2-3
v_call: TRBV20-1
cdr3_aa: SARVLTDTQY

j_call: TRBJ1-1
v_call: TRBV6-6
cdr3_aa: ASRDRDRGVGTEAF

j_call: TRBJ1-2
v_call: TRBV6-2/TRBV6-3
cdr3_aa: ASSRWTEDYGYT

j_call: TRBJ1-6
v_call: TRBV11-2
cdr3_aa: ASVAGWNSPLH

j_call: TRBJ1-6
v_call: TRBV5-1
cdr3_aa: ASSLDGQGNSPLH

j_call: TRBJ2-3
v_call: TRBV9
cdr3_aa: ASSVRGGADTQY

j_call: TRBJ1-2
v_call: TRBV30
cdr3_aa: AWSPGQNYGYT

j_call: TRBJ2-6
v_call: TRBV11-1
cdr3_aa: ASSPGGTGGFSGANVLT

j_call: TRBJ1-4
v_call: TRBV5-4
cdr3_aa: ASSKGQGPNEKLF

j_call: TRBJ2-2
v_call: TRBV9
cdr3_aa: ASSPTVKNTGELF

j_call: TRBJ2-5
v_call: TRBV15
cdr3_aa: ATSKERGTQY